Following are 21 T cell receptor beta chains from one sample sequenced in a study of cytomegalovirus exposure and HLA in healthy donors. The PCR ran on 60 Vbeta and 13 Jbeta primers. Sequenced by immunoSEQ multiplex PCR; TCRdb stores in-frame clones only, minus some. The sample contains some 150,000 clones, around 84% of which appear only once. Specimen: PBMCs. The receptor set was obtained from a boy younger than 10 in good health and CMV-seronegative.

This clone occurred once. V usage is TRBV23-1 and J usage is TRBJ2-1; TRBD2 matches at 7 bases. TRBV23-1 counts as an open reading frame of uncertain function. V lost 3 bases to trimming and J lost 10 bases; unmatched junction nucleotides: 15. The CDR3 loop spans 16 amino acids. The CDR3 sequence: CASSQPIPGLRAEQFF. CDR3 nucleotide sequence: TGCGCCAGCAGTCAGCCCATACCGGGACTACGCGCCGAGCAGTTCTTC.

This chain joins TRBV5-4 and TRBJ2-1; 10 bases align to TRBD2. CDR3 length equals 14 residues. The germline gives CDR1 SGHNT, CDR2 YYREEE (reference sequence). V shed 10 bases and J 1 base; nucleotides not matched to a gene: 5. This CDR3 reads CAGRAGGSYNEQFF. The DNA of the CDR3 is TGTGCCGGGCGAGCGGGAGGGTCCTACAATGAGCAGTTCTTC.

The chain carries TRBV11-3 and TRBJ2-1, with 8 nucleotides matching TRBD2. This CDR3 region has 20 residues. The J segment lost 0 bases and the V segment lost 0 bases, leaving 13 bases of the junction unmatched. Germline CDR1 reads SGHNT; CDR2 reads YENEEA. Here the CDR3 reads CASSLDRLFSGIISYNEQFF. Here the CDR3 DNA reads TGTGCCAGCAGCTTAGATCGTCTATTTAGCGGGATTATCTCCTACAATGAGCAGTTCTTC.

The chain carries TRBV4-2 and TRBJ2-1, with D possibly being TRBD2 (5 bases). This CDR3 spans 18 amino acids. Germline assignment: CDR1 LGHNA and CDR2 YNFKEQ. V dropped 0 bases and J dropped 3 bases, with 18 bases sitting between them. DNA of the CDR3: TGTGCCAGCAGCCAAGATAGGAGGCGGGCCGGTAACTACAATGAGCAGTTCTTC. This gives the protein CASSQDRRRAGNYNEQFF.

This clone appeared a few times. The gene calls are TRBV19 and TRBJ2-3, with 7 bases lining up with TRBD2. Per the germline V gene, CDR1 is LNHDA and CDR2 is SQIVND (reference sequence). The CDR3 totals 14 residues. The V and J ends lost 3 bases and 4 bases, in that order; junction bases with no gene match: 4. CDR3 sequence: CASSIGGRPDTQYF. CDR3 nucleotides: TGTGCCAGTAGTATTGGCGGGAGACCAGATACGCAGTATTTT.

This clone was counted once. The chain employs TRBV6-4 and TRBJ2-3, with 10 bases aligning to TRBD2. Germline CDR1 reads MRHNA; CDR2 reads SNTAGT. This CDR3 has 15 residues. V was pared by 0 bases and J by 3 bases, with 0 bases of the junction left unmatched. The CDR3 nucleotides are TGTGCCAGCAGTGACTCGGGACTAGCGACAGATACGCAGTATTTT. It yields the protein CASSDSGLATDTQYF.

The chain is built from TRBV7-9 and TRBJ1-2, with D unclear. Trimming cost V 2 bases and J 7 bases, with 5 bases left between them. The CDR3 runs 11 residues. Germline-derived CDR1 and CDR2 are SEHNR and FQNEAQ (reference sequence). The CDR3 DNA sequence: TGTGCCAGCAGCTTATCAGGTGGCTACACCTTC. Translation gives CASSLSGGYTF.

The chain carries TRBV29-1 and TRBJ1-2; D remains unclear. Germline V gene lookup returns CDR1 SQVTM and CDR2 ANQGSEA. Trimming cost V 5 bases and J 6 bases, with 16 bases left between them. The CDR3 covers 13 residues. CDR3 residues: CSVTPAHGDGYTF. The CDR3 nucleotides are TGCAGCGTTACTCCCGCACATGGAGATGGCTACACCTTC. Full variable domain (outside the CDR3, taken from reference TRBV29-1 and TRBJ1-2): SAVISQKPSRDICQRGTSLTIQCQVDSQVTMMFWYRQQPGQSLTLIATANQGSEATYESGFVIDKFPISRPNLTFSTLTVSNMSPEDSSIYLCSVTPAHGDGYTFGSGTRLTVV.

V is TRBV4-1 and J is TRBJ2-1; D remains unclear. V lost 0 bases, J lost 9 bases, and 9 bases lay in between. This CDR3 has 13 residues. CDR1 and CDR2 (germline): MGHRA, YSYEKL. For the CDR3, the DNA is TGCGCCAGCAGCCAAGAACTGGAGAGTGAGCAGTTCTTC. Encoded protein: CASSQELESEQFF.

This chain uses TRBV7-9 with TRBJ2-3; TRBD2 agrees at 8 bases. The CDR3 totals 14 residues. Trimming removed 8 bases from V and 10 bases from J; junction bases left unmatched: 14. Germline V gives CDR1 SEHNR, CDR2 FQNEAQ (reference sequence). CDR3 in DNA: TGTGCCAGCTGCTGCGGGACTAGACAAGGTGCGCAGTATTTT. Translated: CASCCGTRQGAQYF.

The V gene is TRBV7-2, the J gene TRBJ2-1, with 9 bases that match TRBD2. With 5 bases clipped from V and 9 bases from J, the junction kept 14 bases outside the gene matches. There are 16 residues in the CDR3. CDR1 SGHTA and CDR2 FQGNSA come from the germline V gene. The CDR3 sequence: CASSRRQGGLASEQFF. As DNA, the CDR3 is TGTGCCAGCAGCCGGCGACAGGGAGGACTAGCGAGTGAGCAGTTCTTC.

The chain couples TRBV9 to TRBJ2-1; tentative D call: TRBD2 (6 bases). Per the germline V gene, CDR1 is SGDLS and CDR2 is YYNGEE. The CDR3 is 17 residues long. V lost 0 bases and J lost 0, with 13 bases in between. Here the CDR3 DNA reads TGTGCCAGCAGCGTAGGTATTAGCGGCAGCTCCTACAATGAGCAGTTCTTC. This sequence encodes CASSVGISGSSYNEQFF.

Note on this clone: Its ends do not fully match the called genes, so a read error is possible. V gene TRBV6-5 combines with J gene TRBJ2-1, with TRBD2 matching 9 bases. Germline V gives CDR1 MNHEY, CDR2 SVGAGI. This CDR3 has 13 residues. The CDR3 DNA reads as TGTGCCAGCAGTAACTCCGGGACTAGCCAACCGTTCTTC. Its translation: CASSNSGTSQPFF.

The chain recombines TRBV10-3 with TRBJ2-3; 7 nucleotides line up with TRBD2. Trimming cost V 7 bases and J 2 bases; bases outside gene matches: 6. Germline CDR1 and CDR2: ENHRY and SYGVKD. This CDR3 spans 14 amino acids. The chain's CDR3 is CAITRAGNTDTQYF. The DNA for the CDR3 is TGTGCCATCACCAGAGCGGGAAACACAGATACGCAGTATTTT.

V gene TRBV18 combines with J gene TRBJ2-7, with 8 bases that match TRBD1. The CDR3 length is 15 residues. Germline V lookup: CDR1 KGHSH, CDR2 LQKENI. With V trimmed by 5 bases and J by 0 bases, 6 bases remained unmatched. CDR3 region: CASSTGQGLSYEQYF. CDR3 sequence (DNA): TGTGCCAGCTCAACAGGACAGGGACTCTCCTACGAGCAGTACTTC.

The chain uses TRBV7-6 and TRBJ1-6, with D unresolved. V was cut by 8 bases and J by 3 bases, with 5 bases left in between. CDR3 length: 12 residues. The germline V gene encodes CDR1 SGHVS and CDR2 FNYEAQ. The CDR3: CASGDYNSPLHF. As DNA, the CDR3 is TGTGCCAGCGGAGACTATAATTCACCCCTCCACTTT.

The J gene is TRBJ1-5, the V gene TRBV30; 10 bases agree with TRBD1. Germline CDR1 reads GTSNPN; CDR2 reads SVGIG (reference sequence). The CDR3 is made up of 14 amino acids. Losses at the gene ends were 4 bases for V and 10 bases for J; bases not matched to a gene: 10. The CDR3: CAWTQRQGALPQHF. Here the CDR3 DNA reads TGTGCCTGGACCCAAAGACAGGGGGCTCTACCCCAGCATTTT. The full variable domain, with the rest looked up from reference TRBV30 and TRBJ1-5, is SQTIHQWPATLVQPVGSPLSLECTVEGTSNPNLYWYRQAAGRGLQLLFYSVGIGQISSEVPQNLSASRPQDRQFILSSKKLLLSDSGFYLCAWTQRQGALPQHFGDGTRLSIL.

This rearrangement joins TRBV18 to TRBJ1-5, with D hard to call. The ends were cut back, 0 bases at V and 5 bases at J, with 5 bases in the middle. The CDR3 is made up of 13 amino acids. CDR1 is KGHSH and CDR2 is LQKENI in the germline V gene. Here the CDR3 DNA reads TGTGCCAGCTCACCACCGTATCATCAGCCCCAGCATTTT. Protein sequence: CASSPPYHQPQHF.

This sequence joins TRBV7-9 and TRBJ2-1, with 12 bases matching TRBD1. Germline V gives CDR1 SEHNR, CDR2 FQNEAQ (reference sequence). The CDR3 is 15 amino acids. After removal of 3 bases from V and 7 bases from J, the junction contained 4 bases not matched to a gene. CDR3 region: CASSLGQGAGNEQFF. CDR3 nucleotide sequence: TGTGCCAGCAGCTTGGGACAGGGGGCTGGAAATGAGCAGTTCTTC.

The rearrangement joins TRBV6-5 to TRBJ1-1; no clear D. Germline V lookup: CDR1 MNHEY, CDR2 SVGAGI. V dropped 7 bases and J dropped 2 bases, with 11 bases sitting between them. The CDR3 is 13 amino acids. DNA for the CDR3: TGTGCCAGCACCGTAGCTCAAAACACTGAAGCTTTCTTT. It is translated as CASTVAQNTEAFF.

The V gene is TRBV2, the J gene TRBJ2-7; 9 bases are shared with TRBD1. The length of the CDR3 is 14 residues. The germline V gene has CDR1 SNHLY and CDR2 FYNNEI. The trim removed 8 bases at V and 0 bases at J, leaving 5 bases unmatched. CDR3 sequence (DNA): TGTGCCAGCCGGGACAGGGAGTTCTCCTACGAGCAGTACTTC. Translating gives CASRDREFSYEQYF.